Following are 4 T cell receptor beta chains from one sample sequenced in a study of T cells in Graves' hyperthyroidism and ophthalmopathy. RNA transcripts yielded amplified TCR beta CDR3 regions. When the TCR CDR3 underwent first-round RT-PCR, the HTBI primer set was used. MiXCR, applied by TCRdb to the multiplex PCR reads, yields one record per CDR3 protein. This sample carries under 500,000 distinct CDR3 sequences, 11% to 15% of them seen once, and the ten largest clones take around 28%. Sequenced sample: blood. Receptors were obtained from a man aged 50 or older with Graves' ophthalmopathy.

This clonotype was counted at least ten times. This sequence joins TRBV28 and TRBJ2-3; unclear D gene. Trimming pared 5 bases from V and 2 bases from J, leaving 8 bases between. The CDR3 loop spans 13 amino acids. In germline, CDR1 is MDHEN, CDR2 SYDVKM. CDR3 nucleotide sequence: TGTGCCAGCAGTGGAAAACCCACAGATACGCAGTATTTT. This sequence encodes CASSGKPTDTQYF.

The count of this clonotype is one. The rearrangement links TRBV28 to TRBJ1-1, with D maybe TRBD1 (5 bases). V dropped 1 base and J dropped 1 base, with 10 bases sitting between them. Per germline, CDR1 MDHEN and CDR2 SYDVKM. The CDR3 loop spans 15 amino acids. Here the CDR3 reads CASSLSGARNTEAFF. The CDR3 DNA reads TGTGCCAGCAGTTTATCCGGGGCGAGGAACACTGAAGCTTTCTTT.

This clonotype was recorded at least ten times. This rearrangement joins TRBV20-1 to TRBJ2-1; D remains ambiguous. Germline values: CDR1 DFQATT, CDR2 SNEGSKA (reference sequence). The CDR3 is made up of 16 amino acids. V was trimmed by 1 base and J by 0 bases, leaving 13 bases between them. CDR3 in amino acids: CSARGVGSSSYNEQFF. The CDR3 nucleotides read TGCAGTGCTAGAGGTGTAGGGTCAAGCTCCTACAATGAGCAGTTCTTC.

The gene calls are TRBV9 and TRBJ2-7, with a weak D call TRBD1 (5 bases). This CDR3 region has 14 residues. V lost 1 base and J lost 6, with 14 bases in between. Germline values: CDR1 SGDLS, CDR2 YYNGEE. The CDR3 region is CASSVNPPDSEQYF. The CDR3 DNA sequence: TGTGCCAGCAGCGTAAATCCTCCAGACAGCGAGCAGTACTTC. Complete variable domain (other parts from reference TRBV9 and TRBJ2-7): DSGVTQTPKHLITATGQRVTLRCSPRSGDLSVYWYQQSLDQGLQFLIQYYNGEERAKGNILERFSAQQFPDLHSELNLSSLELGDSALYFCASSVNPPDSEQYFGPGTRLTVT.